A single sample gave rise to the 29 T cell receptor beta chains below, sequenced in a study of T cells in Graves' hyperthyroidism and ophthalmopathy. TCR beta CDR3 regions were amplified from RNA. Researchers ran a first-round RT-PCR on the TCR CDR3 using the HTBI primer set. One entry per CDR3 protein, called by TCRdb with MiXCR from the multiplex PCR reads. Of a few hundred thousand distinct CDR3 sequences in the sample, about 22% were seen once. Sequencing was done on a sample of blood. These TCRs come from a woman aged 70 to 79 with Graves' ophthalmopathy.

This clonotype was picked up many times. The chain has TRBV7-9 and TRBJ2-5; D is ambiguous. Trimming removed 2 bases from V and 3 bases from J, with 10 bases in between. Germline values: CDR1 SEHNR, CDR2 FQNEAQ (reference sequence). The CDR3 runs to 14 residues. CDR3 in amino acids: CASSLSRGEETQYF. The CDR3 coding sequence is TGTGCCAGCAGCTTAAGTAGAGGCGAAGAGACCCAGTACTTC.

The chain is built from TRBV7-9 and TRBJ2-1; perhaps D is TRBD1 or TRBD2 (5 bases each). V lost 4 bases to trimming and J lost 1 base, with 11 bases between them. Germline V CDR1 and CDR2: SEHNR, FQNEAQ (reference sequence). This CDR3 region has 15 residues. This chain's CDR3 is CASSSRDESYNEQFF. CDR3 DNA sequence: TGTGCCAGCAGCTCCCGGGACGAGTCCTACAATGAGCAGTTCTTC. Variable domain in full (rest from reference TRBV7-9 and TRBJ2-1): DTGVSQNPRHKITKRGQNVTFRCDPISEHNRLYWYRQTLGQGPEFLTYFQNEAQLEKSRLLSDRFSAERPKGSFSTLEIQRTEQGDSAMYLCASSSRDESYNEQFFGPGTRLTVL.

The chain carries TRBV5-6 and TRBJ2-3; D remains ambiguous. V gave up 2 bases and J gave up 3 bases, with 16 bases separating them. This CDR3 is built from 16 residues. Germline V gives CDR1 SGHDT, CDR2 YYEEEE. The CDR3 protein is CASSFLGKRTTDTQYF. CDR3 DNA: TGTGCCAGCAGCTTTTTGGGAAAACGGACGACAGATACGCAGTATTTT. The whole variable domain, remainder taken from reference TRBV5-6 and TRBJ2-3, is DAGVTQSPTHLIKTRGQQVTLRCSPKSGHDTVSWYQQALGQGPQFIFQYYEEEERQRGNFPDRFSGHQFPNYSSELNVNALLLGDSALYLCASSFLGKRTTDTQYFGPGTRLTVL.

This clonotype was seen a handful of times. This chain links TRBV6-1 with TRBJ2-2, with D perhaps TRBD2 (7 bases). V gave up 6 bases and J gave up 0 bases, with 14 bases separating them. Germline V gene lookup returns CDR1 MNHNS and CDR2 SASEGT. This CDR3 is 16 amino acids long. CDR3 bases: TGTGCCAGCAGGGGGGGGCTCTTAGCGAACACCGGGGAGCTGTTTTTT. Residues: CASRGGLLANTGELFF.

At least ten counts were recorded for this clonotype. This chain joins TRBV28 and TRBJ2-5, with D possibly TRBD1 on 6 matching bases. Trimming removed 6 bases from V and 5 bases from J, with 16 bases in between. The CDR3 spans 14 residues. CDR1 is MDHEN, CDR2 SYDVKM, per germline. The CDR3, as DNA: TGTGCCAGCAGAACGGACAGCTATCCCGAGACCCAGTACTTC. Amino acids: CASRTDSYPETQYF.

A remark on this clonotype: A much larger clone is a single base away; this may be a read error. The chain links TRBV2 to TRBJ2-1; 9 bases agree with TRBD2. This CDR3 is built from 15 residues. V lost 6 bases, J lost 9 bases, and 12 bases stayed unmatched. Per germline, CDR1 SNHLY and CDR2 FYNNEI. The CDR3: CASRPTGGRAGEQFF. As DNA, the CDR3 is TGTGCCAGCAGGCCTACTGGCGGGAGGGCCGGTGAGCAGTTCTTC.

This clonotype was picked up a small number of times. In DNA, the CDR3 is TGTGCTAGCGGAGGCGGACTAGGGAGTGACGGGGAGCTGTTTTTT. This encodes CASGGGLGSDGELFF. The V and J genes are TRBV7-7 and TRBJ2-2; TRBD2 matches 7 bases. The CDR3 spans 15 residues. CDR1 is SSHAT, CDR2 FNYEAQ, per germline (reference sequence).

Comments on this clonotype: The CDR3 ends on some other residue instead of the conserved phenylalanine or tryptophan, so this is likely a read error. The rearrangement joins TRBV18 to TRBJ1-6, with D hard to call. The CDR3 is 14 residues long. Germline CDR1 KGHSH, CDR2 LQKENI. Trimming took 2 bases from V and 6 from J, leaving 8 bases between them. CDR3 loop: CASSPAEGNSPLHC. The CDR3 DNA sequence: TGTGCCAGCTCACCAGCAGAGGGTAATTCACCCCTCCACTGT.

V usage is TRBV7-3 and J usage is TRBJ2-3; D perhaps matches TRBD2 (6 bases). The V gene lost 2 bases and the J gene lost 2 bases, with 14 bases spanning the gap. Per the germline V gene, CDR1 is SGHTA and CDR2 is FQGTGA. There are 16 residues in the CDR3. For the CDR3, the DNA is TGTGCCAGCAGCTTATACAAACTAGCCTCCACAGATACGCAGTATTTT. It codes for CASSLYKLASTDTQYF.

The rearrangement links TRBV6-1 to TRBJ2-1; 8 bases align to TRBD1. The CDR3 has 12 residues. J lost 7 bases, V lost 7 bases, and 3 bases had no gene match. Germline lookup yields CDR1 MNHNS and CDR2 SASEGT. CDR3 sequence reads: CASTDRGNEQFF. The CDR3 DNA reads as TGTGCCAGCACCGACAGGGGAAATGAGCAGTTCTTC.

In regard to this clonotype: One end of the junction varies from germline; a read error may be responsible. The chain combines TRBV6-1 with TRBJ2-7, with D perhaps assigned TRBD1 or TRBD2 (5 bases each). There are 14 residues in the CDR3. Per germline, CDR1 MNHNS and CDR2 SASEGT. The CDR3 bases are TGTGCCAGCGGATCTCGAGGGGCGCAGTACGACCAGTACTTC. Its translation is CASGSRGAQYDQYF.

The rearrangement uses TRBV19 and TRBJ2-2; TRBD1 matches 8 bases. The V gene end was trimmed by 9 bases and the J gene end by 4 bases; junction bases not matched to a gene: 7. CDR3 length: 14 residues. Germline V gives CDR1 LNHDA, CDR2 SQIVND (reference sequence). In DNA, the CDR3 is TGTGCCAGCCAAAAGACAGGGGTCACCGGGGAGCTGTTTTTT. Residues: CASQKTGVTGELFF. Full variable domain (rest looked up from reference TRBV19 and TRBJ2-2): DGGITQSPKYLFRKEGQNVTLSCEQNLNHDAMYWYRQDPGQGLRLIYYSQIVNDFQKGDIAEGYSVSREKKESFPLTVTSAQKNPTAFYLCASQKTGVTGELFFGEGSRLTVL.

This clonotype was observed a handful of times. The V and J genes are TRBV20-1 and TRBJ1-2, with unresolved D. Trimming shortened V by 0 bases and J by 6 bases, and 20 bases separated the two germline ends. The CDR3 contains 16 residues. Germline CDR1 DFQATT, CDR2 SNEGSKA (reference sequence). CDR3 sequence: CSARDGSFRRVHGYTF. The CDR3 DNA sequence: TGCAGTGCTAGAGATGGGAGTTTTAGGAGGGTCCATGGCTACACCTTC.

The chain joins TRBV20-1 to TRBJ2-7; tentative D call: TRBD2 (7 bases). V was clipped by 6 bases and J by 0 bases, with 15 bases between them. The CDR3 is 14 amino acids. Germline V CDR1 and CDR2: DFQATT, SNEGSKA (reference sequence). CDR3 DNA: TGCAGTGCCGGGGGGCGGGCAAGCTCCTACGAGCAGTACTTC. Amino acids: CSAGGRASSYEQYF.

V usage is TRBV6-1 and J usage is TRBJ1-4; no firm D call. Trimming left V 6 bases short and J 0 bases short, with 8 bases between. The CDR3 consists of 14 residues. The germline gives CDR1 MNHNS, CDR2 SASEGT. This CDR3 reads CASRKRATNEKLFF. DNA of the CDR3: TGTGCCAGCAGAAAAAGGGCAACTAATGAAAAACTGTTTTTT.

This clonotype showed up many times. The chain has TRBV30 and TRBJ1-4, with unresolved D. V dropped 0 bases and J dropped 8 bases, with 10 bases sitting between them. Germline CDR1 and CDR2: GTSNPN and SVGIG (reference sequence). The CDR3 has 13 amino acids. The DNA of the CDR3 is TGTGCCTGGAGTGTAAGGGTTCGGGAAAAACTGTTTTTT. It translates to CAWSVRVREKLFF.

The genes are TRBV7-3 and TRBJ2-1; 8 bases line up with TRBD2. The CDR3 extends over 16 amino acids. Germline V gene lookup returns CDR1 SGHTA and CDR2 FQGTGA. Trimming cost V 5 bases and J 6 bases; bases outside gene matches: 12. Written as DNA, the CDR3 is TGTGCCAGCAGCCCCCTGAGGGCGGGAGGACGCAATGAGCAGTTCTTC. Protein sequence: CASSPLRAGGRNEQFF.

J is TRBJ2-7 and V is TRBV2; a weak D match, TRBD2 (7 bases). Germline CDR1 is SNHLY and CDR2 is FYNNEI. V lost 2 bases, J lost 4 bases, and 15 bases lay in between. The CDR3 sequence is 15 residues long. This CDR3 reads CASSESREGVYEQYF. CDR3 bases: TGTGCCAGCAGTGAATCGAGGGAGGGGGTGTACGAGCAGTACTTC.

The table lists this clonotype with a few counts. This chain links TRBV11-3 with TRBJ2-1; D gene uncertain. Germline loops: CDR1 SGHNT, CDR2 YENEEA. The length of the CDR3 is 13 residues. V gave up 0 bases and J gave up 7 bases, with 7 bases separating them. Here the CDR3 DNA reads TGTGCCAGCAGCTTAGATCTTAGGAATGAGCAGTTCTTC. This codes for CASSLDLRNEQFF.

In this sample, this clonotype turned up many times. The V and J genes are TRBV2 and TRBJ2-3, with D unclear. Per the germline V gene, CDR1 is SNHLY and CDR2 is FYNNEI. The CDR3 is 13 amino acids. Trimming removed 5 bases from V and 1 base from J, with 7 bases in between. The CDR3, as DNA: TGTGCCAGCAGTCAGGACGGCACAGATACGCAGTATTTT. Its translation: CASSQDGTDTQYF.

This chain joins TRBV12-5 and TRBJ2-1, with a possible D match to TRBD1 (8 bases). The CDR3 totals 17 residues. V was clipped by 4 bases and J by 7 bases, with 23 bases between them. Germline V gives CDR1 LGHNT, CDR2 FRNRAP. The CDR3 is CASGSQTSGNRGNEQFF. CDR3 coding DNA: TGTGCTAGTGGTTCTCAAACAAGCGGGAACAGGGGGAATGAGCAGTTCTTC.

This clonotype has only a few counts. The chain employs TRBV27 and TRBJ1-2; perhaps TRBD1 as D (5 bases). Trimming pared 2 bases from V and 2 bases from J, leaving 15 bases between. Germline-derived CDR1 and CDR2 are MNHEY and SMNVEV (reference sequence). This CDR3 contains 16 residues. CDR3 amino acids: CASSLRAGGGNYGYTF. In DNA, the CDR3 is TGTGCCAGCAGTTTAAGGGCCGGGGGAGGGAACTATGGCTACACCTTC.

Concerning this clonotype: This clone may be a read error of a much larger clone one base away. The V gene is TRBV2, the J gene TRBJ2-1; D is perhaps TRBD1 (5 bases). Looked up from germline, CDR1 is SNHLY and CDR2 is FYNNEI. This CDR3 has 14 amino acids. The DNA for the CDR3 is TGTGCCGGCAGTGTAGGGCAGGGTCACAATGAGCAGTTCTTC. It specifies CAGSVGQGHNEQFF.

There are a few counts of this clonotype. The V gene is TRBV19, the J gene TRBJ2-7, with 8 bases lining up with TRBD2. Germline V gene data show CDR1 as LNHDA and CDR2 as SQIVND (reference sequence). The CDR3 extends over 14 amino acids. Losses at the gene ends were 5 bases for V and 3 bases for J; bases not matched to a gene: 6. CDR3: CASSLREGFYEQYF. The DNA of the CDR3 is TGTGCCAGTAGTCTTCGGGAGGGCTTCTACGAGCAGTACTTC.

In its sample, this clonotype was seen a few times. V usage is TRBV11-2 and J usage is TRBJ2-3, with D possibly matching TRBD2 (6 bases). The germline V gene encodes CDR1 SGHAT and CDR2 FQNNGV. Between the trimmed V and J ends, which lost 0 bases and 2 bases, there was a span of 9 bases. The CDR3 has 15 residues. CDR3 coding DNA: TGTGCCAGCAGCTTAGATGGCGGGGTCACAGATACGCAGTATTTT. This translates into CASSLDGGVTDTQYF.

This clonotype was seen more than once but under ten times. The V call is TRBV19, the J call TRBJ2-7; 11 positions agree with TRBD1. The CDR3 extends over 14 amino acids. V was pared by 5 bases and J by 7 bases, with 7 bases of the junction left unmatched. The germline V gene encodes CDR1 LNHDA and CDR2 SQIVND (reference sequence). The CDR3 DNA is TGTGCCAGTAGTCCATCGGACAGGGGGCGTGAGCAGTACTTC. It specifies CASSPSDRGREQYF.

The V call is TRBV7-3, the J call TRBJ1-4; D unresolved. Germline loops: CDR1 SGHTA, CDR2 FQGTGA. Trimming took off 3 bases at V and 0 bases at J, with 8 bases between the two ends. CDR3 length: 15 amino acids. In nucleotides, the CDR3 is TGTGCCAGCAGCTTCCGACAAACAACTAATGAAAAACTGTTTTTT. Amino acids: CASSFRQTTNEKLFF.

The J gene is TRBJ2-1, the V gene TRBV5-1; TRBD1 agrees at 8 bases. Germline V gene lookup returns CDR1 SGHRS and CDR2 YFSETQ. The V gene end was trimmed by 4 bases and the J gene end by 3 bases; junction bases not matched to a gene: 9. CDR3 length: 16 residues. The CDR3, as DNA: TGCGCCAGCAGCAAGCCCAGGGGGCAGGGCTACAATGAGCAGTTCTTC. Residues: CASSKPRGQGYNEQFF.

This clonotype was counted a few times. This chain uses TRBV7-8 with TRBJ2-5; D is undetermined. The ends were cut back, 8 bases at V and 4 bases at J, with 8 bases in the middle. The germline CDR1 and CDR2 sequences are SGHVS and FQNEAQ. The CDR3 has 11 residues. The DNA for the CDR3 is TGTGCCAGCGCCCTCGTAGAGACCCAGTACTTC. Translation gives CASALVETQYF.